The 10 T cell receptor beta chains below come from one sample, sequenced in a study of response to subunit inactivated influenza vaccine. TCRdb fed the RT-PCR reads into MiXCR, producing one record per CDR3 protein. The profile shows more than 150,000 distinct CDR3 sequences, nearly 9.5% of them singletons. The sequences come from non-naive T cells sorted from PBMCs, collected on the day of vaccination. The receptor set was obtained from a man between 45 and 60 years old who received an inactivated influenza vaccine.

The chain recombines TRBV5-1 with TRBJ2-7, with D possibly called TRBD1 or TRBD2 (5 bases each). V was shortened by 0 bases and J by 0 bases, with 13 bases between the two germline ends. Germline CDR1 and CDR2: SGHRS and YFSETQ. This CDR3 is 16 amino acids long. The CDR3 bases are TGCGCCAGCAGCTTGGCCGGGACGGTGAGCTCCTACGAGCAGTACTTC. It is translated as CASSLAGTVSSYEQYF.

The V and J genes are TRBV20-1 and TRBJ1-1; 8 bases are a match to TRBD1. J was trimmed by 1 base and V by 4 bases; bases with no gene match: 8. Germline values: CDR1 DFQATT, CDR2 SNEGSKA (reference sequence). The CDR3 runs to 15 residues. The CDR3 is CSATPGTGSNTEAFF. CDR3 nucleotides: TGCAGTGCTACCCCCGGGACAGGATCGAACACTGAAGCTTTCTTT.

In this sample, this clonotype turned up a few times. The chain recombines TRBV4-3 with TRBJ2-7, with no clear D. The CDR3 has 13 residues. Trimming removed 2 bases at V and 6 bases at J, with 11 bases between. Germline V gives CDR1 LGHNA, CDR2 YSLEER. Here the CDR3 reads CASSQRSGGEQYF. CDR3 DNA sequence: TGCGCCAGCAGCCAACGTTCCGGTGGCGAGCAGTACTTC.

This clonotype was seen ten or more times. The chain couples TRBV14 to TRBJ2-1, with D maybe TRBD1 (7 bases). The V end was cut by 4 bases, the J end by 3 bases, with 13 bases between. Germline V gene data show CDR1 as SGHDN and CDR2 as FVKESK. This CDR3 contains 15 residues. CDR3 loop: CASSPQGDFYNEQFF. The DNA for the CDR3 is TGTGCCAGCAGCCCTCAGGGGGACTTCTACAATGAGCAGTTCTTC.

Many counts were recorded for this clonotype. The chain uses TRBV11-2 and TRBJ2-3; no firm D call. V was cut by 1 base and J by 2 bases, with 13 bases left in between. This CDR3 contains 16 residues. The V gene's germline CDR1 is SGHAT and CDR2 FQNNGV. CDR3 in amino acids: CASSLGAQRTTDTQYF. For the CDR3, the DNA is TGTGCCAGCAGCTTAGGCGCCCAGAGGACCACAGATACGCAGTATTTT. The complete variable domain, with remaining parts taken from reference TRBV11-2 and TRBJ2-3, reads EAGVAQSPRYKIIEKRQSVAFWCNPISGHATLYWYQQILGQGPKLLIQFQNNGVVDDSQLPKDRFSAERLKGVDSTLKIQPAKLEDSAVYLCASSLGAQRTTDTQYFGPGTRLTVL.

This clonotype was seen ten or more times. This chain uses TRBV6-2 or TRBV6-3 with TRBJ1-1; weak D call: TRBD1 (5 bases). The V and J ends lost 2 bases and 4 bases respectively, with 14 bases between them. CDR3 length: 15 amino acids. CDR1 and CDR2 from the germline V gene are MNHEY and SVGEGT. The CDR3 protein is CASSYAGLRGTEAFF. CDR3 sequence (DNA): TGTGCCAGCAGTTACGCCGGGCTTAGGGGCACTGAAGCTTTCTTT.

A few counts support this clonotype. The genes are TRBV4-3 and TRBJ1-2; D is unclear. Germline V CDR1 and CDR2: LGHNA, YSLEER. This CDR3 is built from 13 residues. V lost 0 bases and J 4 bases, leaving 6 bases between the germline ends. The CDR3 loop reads CASSQENGYGYTF. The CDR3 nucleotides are TGCGCCAGCAGCCAAGAAAATGGCTATGGCTACACCTTC.

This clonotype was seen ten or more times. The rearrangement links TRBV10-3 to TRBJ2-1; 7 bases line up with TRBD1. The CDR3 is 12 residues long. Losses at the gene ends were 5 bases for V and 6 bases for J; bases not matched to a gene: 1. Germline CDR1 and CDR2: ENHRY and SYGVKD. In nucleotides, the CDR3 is TGTGCCATCAGTACAGGGGCCAATGAGCAGTTCTTC. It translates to CAISTGANEQFF.

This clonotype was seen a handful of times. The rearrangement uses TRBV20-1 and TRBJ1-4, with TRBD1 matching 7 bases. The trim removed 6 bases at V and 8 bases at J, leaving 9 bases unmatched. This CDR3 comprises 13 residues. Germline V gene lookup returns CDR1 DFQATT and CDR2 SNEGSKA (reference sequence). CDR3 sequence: CSALLTGAEKLFF. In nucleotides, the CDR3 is TGCAGTGCCCTGCTCACAGGGGCGGAAAAACTGTTTTTT.

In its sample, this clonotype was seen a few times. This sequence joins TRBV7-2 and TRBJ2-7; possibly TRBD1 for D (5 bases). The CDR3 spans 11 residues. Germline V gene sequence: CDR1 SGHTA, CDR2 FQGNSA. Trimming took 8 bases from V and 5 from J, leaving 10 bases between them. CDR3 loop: CASGQHDEQYF. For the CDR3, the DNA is TGTGCCAGCGGACAACACGACGAGCAGTACTTC.